The clone carrying this T cell receptor (beta chain) occurred many times. TCR beta cDNA was prepared out of around 460 ng total RNA by means of a constant-region primer. For TCR beta, libraries were produced by three nested multiplex PCR rounds using slightly modified ARM-PCR. Researchers ran the first two PCR rounds for roughly 11 cycles each with TRBV1-TRBV30 forward primers and a C-beta reverse primer. TCRdb called the multiplex PCR reads again in MiXCR, with one record for every CDR3 protein. This sample has around 56,000 distinct CDR3 sequences, with about three quarters found just once. From unsorted bulk tissue weighing roughly 17-31 mg, DNA and RNA were co-extracted. Each tumor was sampled at four poles and its centre. From germline, CDR1 is MGHRA and CDR2 YSYEKL. CDR3 length: 17 residues. V was pared by 6 bases and J by 0 bases, with 18 bases between. The entry originates in a study of tumor-infiltrating lymphocytes in primary liver carcinoma. Study information: Tumors were stage T1-T3 N0M0, roughly 4 to 11 cm across.

The sequenced sample consisted of liver tumor tissue from sampling region 2. The subset here: tumor region T2, inferior pole. The sequence was collected from a man aged 40-50 years with primary liver carcinoma and hepatitis B virus infection. The gene calls are TRBV4-1 and TRBJ2-1, with D tentatively TRBD2 (6 bases). Written as DNA, the CDR3 is TGCGCCAGCAGACCAACCCTCCGGGACTCCTCCTACAATGAGCAGTTCTTC. Amino acid sequence: CASRPTLRDSSYNEQFF.